These 5 T cell receptor beta chains were sequenced from one sample in a study of blood T cells in healthy people across ages. Sample-barcoded 5' priming and a J-beta primer mix drove a second PCR of about 6 to 11 cycles. TCRdb passed the 5' RACE reads through MiXCR, listing each CDR3 protein once. The sample has hundreds of thousands of distinct CDR3 sequences; approximately 60% are singletons. Material for sequencing was blood. The receptors stem from a man between 35 and 55 years old in good health.

This clonotype was seen a handful of times. V usage is TRBV15 and J usage is TRBJ2-1; D may match TRBD1 or TRBD2 (5 bases each). CDR1 and CDR2 from the germline V gene are LNHNV and YYDKDF (reference sequence). The V and J ends lost 5 bases and 4 bases respectively, with 12 bases between them. This CDR3 is 14 amino acids long. CDR3 loop: CATSPGTEYNEQFF. The DNA of the CDR3 is TGTGCCACCAGCCCCGGGACCGAGTACAATGAGCAGTTCTTC.

This chain connects TRBV3-1 to TRBJ1-5; D is uncertain. Germline V gives CDR1 LGHDT, CDR2 YNNKEL (reference sequence). The V gene lost 1 base and the J gene lost 2 bases, with 6 bases spanning the gap. CDR3 length: 14 residues. CDR3 amino acids: CASSQVMGNQPQHF. CDR3 nucleotides: TGTGCCAGCAGCCAAGTGATGGGCAATCAGCCCCAGCATTTT. Full variable domain (outside the CDR3, taken from reference TRBV3-1 and TRBJ1-5): DTAVSQTPKYLVTQMGNDKSIKCEQNLGHDTMYWYKQDSKKFLKIMFSYNNKELIINETVPNRFSPKSPDKAHLNLHINSLELGDSAVYFCASSQVMGNQPQHFGDGTRLSIL.

The chain combines TRBV27 with TRBJ2-1; TRBD1 is a possible D gene (6 bases). Germline CDR1 MNHEY, CDR2 SMNVEV (reference sequence). CDR3 length: 12 amino acids. The V end was cut by 6 bases, the J end by 7 bases, with 10 bases between. Here the CDR3 DNA reads TGTGCCAGCAGACAGGGTCTAAATGAGCAGTTCTTC. Residues: CASRQGLNEQFF.

The rearrangement joins TRBV20-1 to TRBJ1-1, with D maybe TRBD1 (5 bases). Trimming took off 0 bases at V and 1 base at J, with 15 bases between the two ends. Per the germline V gene, CDR1 is DFQATT and CDR2 is SNEGSKA (reference sequence). The CDR3 totals 16 residues. The CDR3 DNA sequence: TGCAGTGCTAGAGATTTCCGTCGGGGGGGGAACACTGAAGCTTTCTTT. Translated: CSARDFRRGGNTEAFF.

The chain has TRBV7-2 and TRBJ2-3; 14 bases map to TRBD2. Germline CDR1 SGHTA, CDR2 FQGNSA. The CDR3 consists of 17 residues. J gave up 4 bases and V 5 bases, and 8 bases lay outside the gene matches. CDR3 coding DNA: TGTGCCAGCAGCGTGACTAGCGGGAGGGCCAGCGCAGATACGCAGTATTTT. Encoded protein: CASSVTSGRASADTQYF.